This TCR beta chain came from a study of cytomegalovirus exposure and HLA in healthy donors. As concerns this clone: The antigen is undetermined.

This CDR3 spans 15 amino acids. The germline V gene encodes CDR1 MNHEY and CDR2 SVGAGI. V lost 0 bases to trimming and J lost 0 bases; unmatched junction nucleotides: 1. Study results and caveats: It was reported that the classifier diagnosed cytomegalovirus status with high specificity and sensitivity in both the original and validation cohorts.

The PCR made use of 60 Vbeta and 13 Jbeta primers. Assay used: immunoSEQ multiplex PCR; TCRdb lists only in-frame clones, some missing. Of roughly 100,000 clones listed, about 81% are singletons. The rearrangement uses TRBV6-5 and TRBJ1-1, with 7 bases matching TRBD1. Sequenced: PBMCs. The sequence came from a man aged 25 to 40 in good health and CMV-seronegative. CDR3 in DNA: TGTGCCAGCAGTTACTCGGACAGGTTGAACACTGAAGCTTTCTTT. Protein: CASSYSDRLNTEAFF.